Sequencing of this T cell receptor (beta chain) was carried out in a study of blood T cell repertoires in COVID-19. Study information: PBMCs, B-cell-depleted T cells, or T cells were the source of the cDNA or gDNA that made up the material.

The CDR3 is 14 amino acids. Germline lookup yields CDR1 SGHRS and CDR2 YFSETQ. Trimming took off 0 bases at V and 5 bases at J, with 11 bases between the two ends. Original processing methods: How many nucleated cells were present was estimated from reference gene primer amplification. Measured with immunoSEQ multiplex PCR; TCRdb has only the in-frame clones, and not every one. The V and J calls and clone size come from that table; D and trimming were worked out from the DNA. The top ten clones hold approximately 1.3% of a sample with 300,000 to 450,000 clones, approximately 87% of them seen once. Living in 20 to 30 US areas, the participants were between about 18 and 95 years of age. Participants were placed into cohorts based on the clinical history they reported.

The TCR sequence derives from a man aged 25 to 40 who had recovered from COVID-19. Sequences were obtained from PBMCs or T cells enriched from blood (not recorded which). The V and J genes are TRBV5-1 and TRBJ2-5; the D is unclear. The DNA of the CDR3 is TGCGCCAGCAGCTTGGCCTATAATTGGGAGACCCAGTACTTC. Residues: CASSLAYNWETQYF. The full variable domain, rest sourced from reference TRBV5-1 and TRBJ2-5, is KAGVTQTPRYLIKTRGQQVTLSCSPISGHRSVSWYQQTPGQGLQFLFEYFSETQRNKGNFPGRFSGRQFSNSRSEMNVSTLELGDSALYLCASSLAYNWETQYFGPGTRLLVL.